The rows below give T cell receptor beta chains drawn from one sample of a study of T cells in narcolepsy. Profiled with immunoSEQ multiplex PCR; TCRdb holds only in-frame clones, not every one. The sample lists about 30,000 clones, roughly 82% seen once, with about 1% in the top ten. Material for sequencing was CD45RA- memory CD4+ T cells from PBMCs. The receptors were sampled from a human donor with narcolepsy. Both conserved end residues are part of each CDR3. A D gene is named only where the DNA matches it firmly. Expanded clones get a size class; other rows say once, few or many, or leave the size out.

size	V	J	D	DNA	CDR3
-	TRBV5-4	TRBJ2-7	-	TGTGCCAGCAGCTTACAGGGGCTGGAGGGCGAGCAGTACTTC	CASSLQGLEGEQYF
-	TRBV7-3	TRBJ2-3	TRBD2	TGTGCCAGCAGCGTCGGCGGGAGGTCAATAGATACGCAGTATTTT	CASSVGGRSIDTQYF
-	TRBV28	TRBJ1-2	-	TGTGCCAGCAGTTTAAACAGGGCGTTAGGCTACACCTTC	CASSLNRALGYTF
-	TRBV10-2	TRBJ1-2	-	TGCGCCAGCAGTGAGGCAGCAGCCTACTATGGCTACACCTTC	CASSEAAAYYGYTF
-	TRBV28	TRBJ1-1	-	TGTGCCAGCAGTTTACCCGGACAGTTGAACACTGAAGCTTTCTTT	CASSLPGQLNTEAFF
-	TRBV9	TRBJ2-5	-	TGTGCCAGCAGCAACCTCGGGACTCAAAAAGAGACCCAGTACTTC	CASSNLGTQKETQYF
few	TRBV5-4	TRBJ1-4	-	TGTGCCAGCAGCTTTGAAAGGGGTGAAAAACTGTTTTTT	CASSFERGEKLFF
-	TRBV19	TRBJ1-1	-	TGTGCCAGTAGTACTGGAGTTGGTGAAGCTTTCTTT	CASSTGVGEAFF
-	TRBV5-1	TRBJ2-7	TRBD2	TGCGCCAGCAGCTTGACGCCTAGCGGGGAGTACGAGCAGTACTTC	CASSLTPSGEYEQYF
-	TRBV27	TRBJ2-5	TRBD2	TGTGCCAGCAGTTTGAGCGGGGGGCCCCACCAAGAGACCCAGTACTTC	CASSLSGGPHQETQYF
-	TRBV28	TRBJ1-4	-	TGTGCCAGCAACCCCACGACAGCCAGTCGAGAAAAACTGTTTTTT	CASNPTTASREKLFF
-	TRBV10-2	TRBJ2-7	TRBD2	TGCGCCAGCAGTGAAGTCGGGACTAGTTTTTCCAACGAGCAGTACTTC	CASSEVGTSFSNEQYF
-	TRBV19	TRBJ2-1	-	TGTGCCAGTAGTACGAACCCACCGGGTGAGCAGTTCTTC	CASSTNPPGEQFF
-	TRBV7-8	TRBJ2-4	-	TGTGCCAGCAGCTTAGACGATGACAGGAGTAACATTCAGTACTTC	CASSLDDDRSNIQYF
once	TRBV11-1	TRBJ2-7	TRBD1	TGTGCCAGCAGCACCAGGACAGGAGGAACGCAGTACTTC	CASSTRTGGTQYF
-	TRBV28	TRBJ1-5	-	TGTGCCAGCAGTTTATCCGGCGGCCAGCCCCAGCATTTT	CASSLSGGQPQHF
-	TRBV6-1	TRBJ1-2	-	TGTGCCAGCAGTGAAGTATCGCCCGGGCCTCGGAGGAGTGGCTACACCTTC	CASSEVSPGPRRSGYTF
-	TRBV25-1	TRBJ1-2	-	TGTGCCAGCAGACAGGAAGCCTCCTTTGGCTACACCTTC	CASRQEASFGYTF
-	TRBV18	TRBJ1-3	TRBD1	TGTGCCAGCTCACCCCCAAACAGACAGGGGTCTGGAAACACCATATATTTT	CASSPPNRQGSGNTIYF
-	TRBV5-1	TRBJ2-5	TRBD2	TGCGCCAGCAGCGAGAAAACTAGCGGGCAAGAGACCCAGTACTTC	CASSEKTSGQETQYF
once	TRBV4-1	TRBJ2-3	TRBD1	TGCGCCAGCAGCCAACTACCCGGGACAGGGGGCGCGACAGATACGCAGTATTTT	CASSQLPGTGGATDTQYF
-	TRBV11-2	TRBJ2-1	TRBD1	TGTGCCAGCAGCACAGGGACAGCAAATGAGCAGTTCTTC	CASSTGTANEQFF
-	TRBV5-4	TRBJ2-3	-	TGTGCCAGCAGCTTGGAATTTGCGGGGCTCACAGATACGCAGTATTTT	CASSLEFAGLTDTQYF
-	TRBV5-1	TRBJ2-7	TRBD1	TGCGCCAGCAGCCCCGGGACAGGGGCCTACGAGCAGTACTTC	CASSPGTGAYEQYF
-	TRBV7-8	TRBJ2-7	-	TGTGCCAGCAGCAGCCGAGCCTCCGGGGCGAAGTACTACGAGCAGTACTTC	CASSSRASGAKYYEQYF
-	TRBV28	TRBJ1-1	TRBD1	TGTGCCAGCAGTTTCCTGCAGGGGGGCAACACTGAAGCTTTCTTT	CASSFLQGGNTEAFF
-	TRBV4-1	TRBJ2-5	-	TGCGCCAGCAGCCATTCTCAGGGGTCCGTGGAGACCCAGTACTTC	CASSHSQGSVETQYF
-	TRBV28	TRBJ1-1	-	TGTGCCAGCAGTTTAGGGGGACAAGCTTTCTTT	CASSLGGQAFF
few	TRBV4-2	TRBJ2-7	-	TGTGCCAGCAGCCAAGATCGAGACACTTACGAGCAGTACTTC	CASSQDRDTYEQYF
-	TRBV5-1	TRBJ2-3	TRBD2	TGCGCCAGCAGCTTGGCCCCTAGCGGTACTAGCACAGATACGCAGTATTTT	CASSLAPSGTSTDTQYF
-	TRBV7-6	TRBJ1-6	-	TGTGCCAGCAGCTTAGAGGTGGGACTTAAAAATTCACCCCTCCACTTT	CASSLEVGLKNSPLHF
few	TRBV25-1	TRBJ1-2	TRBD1	TGTGCCAGCAGTGGAGGGACAGGGCTGTATGGCTACACCTTC	CASSGGTGLYGYTF
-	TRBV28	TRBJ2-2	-	TGTGCCAGCAGTTGGGCCGGGACGGAAATCACCGGGGAGCTGTTTTTT	CASSWAGTEITGELFF
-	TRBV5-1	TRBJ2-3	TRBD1	TGCGCCAGCAGCACCCTAACAGGGGGCGGGACAGATACGCAGTATTTT	CASSTLTGGGTDTQYF
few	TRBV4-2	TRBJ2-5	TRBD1	TGTGCCAGCAGCCAAGGAGGGGACAGGGGGCTTGAGACCCAGTACTTC	CASSQGGDRGLETQYF
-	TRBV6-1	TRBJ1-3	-	TGTGCCAGCAGATCAGGGTCTGGAAACACCATATATTTT	CASRSGSGNTIYF
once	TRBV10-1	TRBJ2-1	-	TGCGCCAGCAGTGCTTCGGGACCCCTGTACAGTGAGCAGTTCTTC	CASSASGPLYSEQFF
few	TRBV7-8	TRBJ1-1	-	TGTGCCAGCAGCTTATCCCGGGACGGGAACACTGAAGCTTTCTTT	CASSLSRDGNTEAFF
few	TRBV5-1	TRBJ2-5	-	TGCGCCAGCAGCTTGGCGGACAGTTCTCGAGAGACCCAGTACTTC	CASSLADSSRETQYF
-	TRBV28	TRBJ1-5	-	TGTGCCAGCAGTTTGTCAGGAAATCAGCCCCAGCATTTT	CASSLSGNQPQHF